This T cell receptor (beta chain) was sequenced for a study of blood T cell repertoires in COVID-19. J gave up 5 bases and V 4 bases, and 8 bases lay outside the gene matches. The CDR3 is 15 residues long. Germline V gene data show CDR1 as MNHEY and CDR2 as SVGEGT. Profiling relied on immunoSEQ multiplex PCR, and the TCRdb table lists in-frame clones only, not all of them. The table records about 170,000 clones, 80% to 90% of them present only once. The chain uses TRBV6-2 or TRBV6-3 and TRBJ2-1; 7 positions agree with TRBD2. This clonotype was obtained from a woman in her 70s with COVID-19, enrolled during active disease. Sequenced sample: peripheral blood. The CDR3 protein is CASSSHMGGNNEQFF. The CDR3 region has the DNA TGTGCCAGCAGTTCCCACATGGGGGGGAACAATGAGCAGTTCTTC.